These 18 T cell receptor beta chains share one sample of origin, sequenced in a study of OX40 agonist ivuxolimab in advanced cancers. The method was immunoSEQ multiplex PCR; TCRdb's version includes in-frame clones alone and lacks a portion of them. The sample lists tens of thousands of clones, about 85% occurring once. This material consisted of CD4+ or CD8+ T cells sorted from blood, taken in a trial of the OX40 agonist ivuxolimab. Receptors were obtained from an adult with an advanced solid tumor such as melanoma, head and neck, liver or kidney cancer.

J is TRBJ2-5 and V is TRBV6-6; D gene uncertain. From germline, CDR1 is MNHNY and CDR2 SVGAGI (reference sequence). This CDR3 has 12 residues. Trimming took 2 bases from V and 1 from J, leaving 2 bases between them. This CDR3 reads CASSYLQETQYF. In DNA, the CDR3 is TGTGCCAGCAGTTACCTCCAAGAGACCCAGTACTTC.

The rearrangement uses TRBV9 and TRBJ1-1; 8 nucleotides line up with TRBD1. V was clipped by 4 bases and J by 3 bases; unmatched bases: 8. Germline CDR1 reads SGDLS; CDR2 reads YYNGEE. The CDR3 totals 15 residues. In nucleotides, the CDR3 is TGTGCCAGCAGCAGCTCTCAGGGGGCGCACACTGAAGCTTTCTTT. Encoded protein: CASSSSQGAHTEAFF.

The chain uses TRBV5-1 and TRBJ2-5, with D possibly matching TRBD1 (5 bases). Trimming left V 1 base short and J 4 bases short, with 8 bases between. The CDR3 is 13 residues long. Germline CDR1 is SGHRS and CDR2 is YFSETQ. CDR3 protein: CASSLRQLETQYF. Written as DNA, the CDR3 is TGCGCCAGCAGCTTGAGACAGCTAGAGACCCAGTACTTC.

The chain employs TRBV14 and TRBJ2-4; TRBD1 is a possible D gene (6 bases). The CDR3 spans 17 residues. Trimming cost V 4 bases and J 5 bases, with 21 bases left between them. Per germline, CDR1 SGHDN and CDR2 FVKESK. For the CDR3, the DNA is TGTGCCAGCAGCCCACGAGACAGGTCGGGCGGCGAAAACATTCAGTACTTC. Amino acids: CASSPRDRSGGENIQYF. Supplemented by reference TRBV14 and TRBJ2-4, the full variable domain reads EAGVTQFPSHSVIEKGQTVTLRCDPISGHDNLYWYRRVMGKEIKFLLHFVKESKQDESGMPNNRFLAERTGGTYSTLKVQPAELEDSGVYFCASSPRDRSGGENIQYFGAGTRLSVL.

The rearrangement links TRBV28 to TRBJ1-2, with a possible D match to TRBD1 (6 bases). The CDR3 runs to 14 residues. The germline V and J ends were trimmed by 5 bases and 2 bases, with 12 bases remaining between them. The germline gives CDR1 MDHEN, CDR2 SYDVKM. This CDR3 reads CASSEARGNYGYTF. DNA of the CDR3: TGTGCCAGCAGTGAGGCCAGGGGAAACTATGGCTACACCTTC.

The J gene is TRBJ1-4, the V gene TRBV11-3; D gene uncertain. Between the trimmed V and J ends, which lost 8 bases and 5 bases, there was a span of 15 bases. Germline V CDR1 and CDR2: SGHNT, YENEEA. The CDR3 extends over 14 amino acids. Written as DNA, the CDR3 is TGTGCCAGCTCGTTGGGCTTTGAGAATGAAAAACTGTTTTTT. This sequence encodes CASSLGFENEKLFF.

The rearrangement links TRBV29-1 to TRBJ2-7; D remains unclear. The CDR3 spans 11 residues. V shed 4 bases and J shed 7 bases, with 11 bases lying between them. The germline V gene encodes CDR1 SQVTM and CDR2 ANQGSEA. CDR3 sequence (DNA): TGCAGCGTTGTGTTGGGTGGAGAGCAGTACTTC. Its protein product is CSVVLGGEQYF.

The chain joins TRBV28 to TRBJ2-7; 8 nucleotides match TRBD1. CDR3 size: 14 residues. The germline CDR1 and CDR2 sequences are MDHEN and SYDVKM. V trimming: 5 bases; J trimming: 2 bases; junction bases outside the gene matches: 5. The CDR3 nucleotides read TGTGCCAGCAGTCCCGGGACAGGACCCTACGAGCAGTACTTC. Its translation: CASSPGTGPYEQYF.

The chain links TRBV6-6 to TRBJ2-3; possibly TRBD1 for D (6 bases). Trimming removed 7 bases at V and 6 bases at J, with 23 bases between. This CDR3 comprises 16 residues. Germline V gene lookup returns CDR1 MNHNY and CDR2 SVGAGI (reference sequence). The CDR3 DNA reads TGTGCCAGCACCCTTATCTGGGGGCGGTACATGGATACGCAGTATTTT. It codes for CASTLIWGRYMDTQYF.

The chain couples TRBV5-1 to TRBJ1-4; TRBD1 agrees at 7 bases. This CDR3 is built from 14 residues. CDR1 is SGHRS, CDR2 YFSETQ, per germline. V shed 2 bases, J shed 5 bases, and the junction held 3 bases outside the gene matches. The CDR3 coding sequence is TGCGCCAGCAGCTTTCAGGGGGGGAATGAAAAACTGTTTTTT. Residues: CASSFQGGNEKLFF.

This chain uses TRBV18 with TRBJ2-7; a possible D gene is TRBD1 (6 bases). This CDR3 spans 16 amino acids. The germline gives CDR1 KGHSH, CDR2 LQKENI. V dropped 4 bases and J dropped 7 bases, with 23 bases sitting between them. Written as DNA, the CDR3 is TGTGCCAGCTCACAGAGAACCGGGACATCTGACGGGGAGCAGTACTTC. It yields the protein CASSQRTGTSDGEQYF.

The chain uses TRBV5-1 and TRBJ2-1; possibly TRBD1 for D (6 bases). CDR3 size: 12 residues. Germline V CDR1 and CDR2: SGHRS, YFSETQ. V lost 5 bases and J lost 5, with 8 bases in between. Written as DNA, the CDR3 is TGCGCCAGCAGTGGACAGAACAATGAGCAGTTCTTC. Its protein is CASSGQNNEQFF.

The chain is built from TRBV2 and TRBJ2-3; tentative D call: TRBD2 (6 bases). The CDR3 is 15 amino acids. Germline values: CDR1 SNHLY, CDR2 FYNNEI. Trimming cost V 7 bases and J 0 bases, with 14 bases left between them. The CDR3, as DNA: TGTGCCAGCAAGAACCCGGGGGAGAGCACAGATACGCAGTATTTT. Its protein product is CASKNPGESTDTQYF.

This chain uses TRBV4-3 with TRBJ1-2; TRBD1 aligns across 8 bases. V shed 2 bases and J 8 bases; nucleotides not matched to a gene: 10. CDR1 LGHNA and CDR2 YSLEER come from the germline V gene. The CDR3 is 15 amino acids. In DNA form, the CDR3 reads TGCGCCAGCAGCCAATCGACAGGGGCGGGGGAGGGCTACACCTTC. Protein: CASSQSTGAGEGYTF.

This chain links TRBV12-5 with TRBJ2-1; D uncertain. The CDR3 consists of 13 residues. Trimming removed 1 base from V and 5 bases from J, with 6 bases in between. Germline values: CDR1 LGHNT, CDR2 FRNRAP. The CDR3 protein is CASGLDTDNEQFF. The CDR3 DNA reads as TGTGCTAGTGGTTTGGACACCGACAATGAGCAGTTCTTC.

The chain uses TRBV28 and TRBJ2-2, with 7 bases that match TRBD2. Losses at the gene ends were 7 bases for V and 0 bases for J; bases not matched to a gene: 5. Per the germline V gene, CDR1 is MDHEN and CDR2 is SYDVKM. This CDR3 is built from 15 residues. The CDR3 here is CASTSGGSNTGELFF. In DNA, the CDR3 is TGTGCCAGCACCTCGGGAGGATCGAACACCGGGGAGCTGTTTTTT.

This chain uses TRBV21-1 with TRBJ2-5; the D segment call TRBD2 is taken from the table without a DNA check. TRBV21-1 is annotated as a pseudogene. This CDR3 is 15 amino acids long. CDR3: CASSKAVTGKETQYF. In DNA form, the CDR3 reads TGTGCCAGCAGCAAAGCGGTTACGGGGAAAGAGACCCAGTACTTC.

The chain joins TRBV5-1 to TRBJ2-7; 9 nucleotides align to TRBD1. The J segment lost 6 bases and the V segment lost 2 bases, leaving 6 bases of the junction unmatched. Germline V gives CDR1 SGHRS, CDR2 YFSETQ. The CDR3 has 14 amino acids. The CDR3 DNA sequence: TGCGCCAGCAGCTTCTGGGACAGGGACCGCGAGCAGTACTTC. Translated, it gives CASSFWDRDREQYF.